This T cell receptor beta chain was profiled in a study of blood T cells in healthy people across ages. This clonotype was seen once. V was cut by 1 base and J by 4 bases, with 14 bases left in between. The CDR3 is 16 residues long. From germline, CDR1 is LGHNA and CDR2 YNFKEQ. The second PCR ran roughly 7 to 11 cycles with a sample-barcoded 5' primer and J-beta primers. TCRdb re-derived calls from the 5' RACE reads in MiXCR, one entry per CDR3 protein. The sample includes 950,000 to 1,200,000 distinct CDR3 sequences, roughly two fifths of them seen just once. Sequencing was performed on blood. The chain joins TRBV4-2 to TRBJ2-1, with D possibly matching TRBD1 (5 bases). The clonotype comes from a man aged 18 to 35 in good health. CDR3 sequence reads: CASSQGRGAGYNEQFF. Written as DNA, the CDR3 is TGTGCCAGCAGCCAAGGCCGTGGGGCCGGATACAATGAGCAGTTCTTC.